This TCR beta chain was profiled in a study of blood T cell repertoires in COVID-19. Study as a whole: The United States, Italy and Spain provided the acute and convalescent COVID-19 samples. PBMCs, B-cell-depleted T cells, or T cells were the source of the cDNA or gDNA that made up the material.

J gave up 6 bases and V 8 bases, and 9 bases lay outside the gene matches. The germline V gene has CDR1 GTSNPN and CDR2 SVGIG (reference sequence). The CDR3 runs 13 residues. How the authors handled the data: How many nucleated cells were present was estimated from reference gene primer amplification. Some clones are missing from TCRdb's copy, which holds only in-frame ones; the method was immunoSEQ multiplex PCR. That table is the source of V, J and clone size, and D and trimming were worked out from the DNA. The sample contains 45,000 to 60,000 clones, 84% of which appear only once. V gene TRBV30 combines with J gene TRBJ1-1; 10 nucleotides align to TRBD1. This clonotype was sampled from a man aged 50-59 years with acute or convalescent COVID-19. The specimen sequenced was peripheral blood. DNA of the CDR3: TGTGCCGCGTCCCGGGGACAGGGGCCTGAAGCTTTCTTT. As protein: CAASRGQGPEAFF. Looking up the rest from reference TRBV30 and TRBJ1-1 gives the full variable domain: SQTIHQWPATLVQPVGSPLSLECTVEGTSNPNLYWYRQAAGRGLQLLFYSVGIGQISSEVPQNLSASRPQDRQFILSSKKLLLSDSGFYLCAASRGQGPEAFFGQGTRLTVV.